Presented here are 19 T cell receptor beta chains from one specimen sequenced in a study of blood T cell repertoires in COVID-19. Using immunoSEQ multiplex PCR, the repertoire was profiled, and TCRdb retains in-frame clones only, with some absent. The sample holds 150,000 to 200,000 clones, about 77% seen once. The sample was peripheral blood. All receptors derive from a woman of 80 years or more with active or convalescent COVID-19.

The chain links TRBV10-3 to TRBJ2-7; the match to TRBD2 covers 8 bases. This CDR3 is 13 amino acids long. Trimming removed 6 bases from V and 5 bases from J; junction bases left unmatched: 6. The germline gives CDR1 ENHRY, CDR2 SYGVKD. The CDR3 DNA reads TGTGCCATCAGGGGCGGGGGGAGCAACGAGCAGTACTTC. It translates to CAIRGGGSNEQYF.

Concerning this clone itself: The junction departs from the called germline gene at one end, perhaps through a read error. V gene TRBV7-7 combines with J gene TRBJ2-3, with 10 bases matching TRBD2. The V gene's germline CDR1 is SSHAT and CDR2 FNYEAQ (reference sequence). CDR3 size: 16 residues. The CDR3, as DNA: TGTGCTAGCAGCTTAGCGGATAGCGGGGGGACAGATACGCAGTATTTT. Translated: CASSLADSGGTDTQYF.

The CDR3 sequence: CASSDNRGQYF. CDR3 in DNA: TGTGCCAGCAGCGACAACCGGGGACAGTACTTC. The chain combines TRBV11-2 with TRBJ2-7; D perhaps matches TRBD2 (5 bases). Deletions cut 5 bases from V and 10 bases from J, with 12 bases between. The CDR3 extends over 11 amino acids. Germline V lookup: CDR1 SGHAT, CDR2 FQNNGV.

The genes are TRBV3-1 (or the pseudogene TRBV3-2) and TRBJ2-1; 9 nucleotides match TRBD1. The CDR3 length is 17 residues. CDR1 and CDR2 from the germline V gene are LGHDT and YNNKEL (reference sequence). V gave up 5 bases and J gave up 7 bases; unmatched junction bases: 15. CDR3 nucleotides: TGTGCCAGCAGCTCCCCCGGAGGAGGACAGGGGATAAATGAGCAGTTCTTC. As protein: CASSSPGGGQGINEQFF.

The rearrangement links TRBV5-6 to TRBJ2-3; 9 bases agree with TRBD2. With 2 bases clipped from V and 12 bases from J, the junction kept 7 bases outside the gene matches. Germline V gene data show CDR1 as SGHDT and CDR2 as YYEEEE. CDR3 length: 13 residues. CDR3 region: CASSFPSSGAQYF. CDR3 sequence (DNA): TGTGCCAGCAGCTTTCCATCTAGCGGGGCACAGTATTTT. Complete variable domain (other parts from reference TRBV5-6 and TRBJ2-3): DAGVTQSPTHLIKTRGQQVTLRCSPKSGHDTVSWYQQALGQGPQFIFQYYEEEERQRGNFPDRFSGHQFPNYSSELNVNALLLGDSALYLCASSFPSSGAQYFGPGTRLTVL.

This clone was seen just once. The rearrangement uses TRBV27 and TRBJ1-3; D perhaps matches TRBD1 (6 bases). The CDR3 has 14 amino acids. From germline, CDR1 is MNHEY and CDR2 SMNVEV (reference sequence). V was pared by 2 bases and J by 4 bases, with 9 bases between. CDR3 loop: CASSLGRGGNTIYF. The DNA for the CDR3 is TGTGCCAGCAGTTTAGGCAGGGGAGGAAACACCATATATTTT.

The V gene is TRBV5-1, the J gene TRBJ1-1, with 12 bases matching TRBD1. Germline V gene sequence: CDR1 SGHRS, CDR2 YFSETQ. After removal of 6 bases from V and 4 bases from J, the junction contained 16 bases not matched to a gene. The CDR3 runs 18 residues. CDR3 nucleotides: TGCGCCAGCATCAGATGGGCCGGGACAGGGGGCGGAAGCACTGAAGCTTTCTTT. This translates into CASIRWAGTGGGSTEAFF.

The genes are TRBV30 and TRBJ2-7; TRBD1 agrees at 7 bases. V lost 5 bases to trimming and J lost 0 bases; unmatched junction nucleotides: 7. CDR3 length: 14 residues. Germline V lookup: CDR1 GTSNPN, CDR2 SVGIG (reference sequence). The CDR3 nucleotides are TGTGCCTGGCACTGGGGACAGTCCTCCTACGAGCAGTACTTC. This gives the protein CAWHWGQSSYEQYF.

The J gene is TRBJ2-7, the V gene TRBV27, with TRBD1 matching over 11 bases. The V and J ends lost 4 bases and 7 bases, in that order; junction bases with no gene match: 3. CDR1 is MNHEY, CDR2 SMNVEV, per germline (reference sequence). This CDR3 has 13 amino acids. CDR3 residues: CASSWTGGWEQYF. The DNA for the CDR3 is TGTGCCAGCAGTTGGACAGGGGGCTGGGAGCAGTACTTC.

The V and J genes are TRBV27 and TRBJ2-1; a weak D match, TRBD2 (6 bases). Germline V gene sequence: CDR1 MNHEY, CDR2 SMNVEV (reference sequence). This CDR3 is 13 amino acids long. V gave up 4 bases and J gave up 6 bases, with 10 bases separating them. CDR3 sequence reads: CASSSGVLNEQFF. CDR3 coding DNA: TGTGCCAGCAGTTCGGGGGTACTCAATGAGCAGTTCTTC.

This clone was seen a single time. V and J are TRBV6-5 and TRBJ2-5; the D gene is possibly TRBD2 (5 bases). Germline-derived CDR1 and CDR2 are MNHEY and SVGAGI. The CDR3 covers 12 residues. The V end was cut by 6 bases, the J end by 5 bases, with 10 bases between. The DNA of the CDR3 is TGTGCCAGCAGCGGGGTCGGGGAGACCCAGTACTTC. The encoded protein is CASSGVGETQYF.

The rearrangement links TRBV29-1 to TRBJ2-5; 11 nucleotides align to TRBD1. Germline assignment: CDR1 SQVTM and CDR2 ANQGSEA. This CDR3 spans 15 amino acids. J lost 2 bases, V lost 6 bases, and 8 bases had no gene match. The CDR3 reads CSVPRDRGWQETQYF. The DNA of the CDR3 is TGCAGCGTCCCAAGGGACAGGGGGTGGCAAGAGACCCAGTACTTC. Filled out from reference TRBV29-1 and TRBJ2-5, the complete variable domain reads SAVISQKPSRDICQRGTSLTIQCQVDSQVTMMFWYRQQPGQSLTLIATANQGSEATYESGFVIDKFPISRPNLTFSTLTVSNMSPEDSSIYLCSVPRDRGWQETQYFGPGTRLLVL.

This clone was detected only once. The rearrangement links TRBV29-1 to TRBJ1-1, with 10 bases fitting TRBD1. Germline lookup yields CDR1 SQVTM and CDR2 ANQGSEA. There are 13 residues in the CDR3. The ends lost 4 bases at V and 5 bases at J; junction bases unmatched: 4. Written as DNA, the CDR3 is TGCAGCGTTGTCGGACAGGGGGAAACTGAAGCTTTCTTT. Protein sequence: CSVVGQGETEAFF. The full variable domain, completed using reference TRBV29-1 and TRBJ1-1, is SAVISQKPSRDICQRGTSLTIQCQVDSQVTMMFWYRQQPGQSLTLIATANQGSEATYESGFVIDKFPISRPNLTFSTLTVSNMSPEDSSIYLCSVVGQGETEAFFGQGTRLTVV.

Worth noting for this clone: Other DNA sequences in the same sample also yield this CDR3. This chain uses TRBV5-1 with TRBJ2-2, with D maybe TRBD2 (5 bases). The V gene's germline CDR1 is SGHRS and CDR2 YFSETQ. This CDR3 spans 15 amino acids. V was shortened by 0 bases and J by 2 bases, with 8 bases between the two germline ends. The CDR3 nucleotides read TGCGCCAGCAGCTTGGGGGGAGCAAACACCGGGGAGCTGTTTTTT. This sequence encodes CASSLGGANTGELFF.

The J gene is TRBJ1-4, the V gene TRBV5-4; 9 bases are a match to TRBD1. Germline CDR1 and CDR2: SGHNT and YYREEE (reference sequence). Losses at the gene ends were 2 bases for V and 7 bases for J; bases not matched to a gene: 6. There are 15 residues in the CDR3. The CDR3 reads CASSFDRGWGEKLFF. DNA of the CDR3: TGTGCCAGCAGCTTTGACAGGGGGTGGGGTGAAAAACTGTTTTTT.

This clone was detected only a few times. The chain employs TRBV7-6 and TRBJ2-7, with D perhaps TRBD2 (5 bases). Germline V gene sequence: CDR1 SGHVS, CDR2 FNYEAQ. V gave up 1 base and J gave up 4 bases, with 17 bases separating them. The CDR3 has 16 amino acids. The CDR3 DNA reads as TGTGCCAGCAGCTTAGATGGAGCGGATCCCATTTACGAGCAGTACTTC. Its protein is CASSLDGADPIYEQYF.

This clone showed up just once. The chain is built from TRBV11-2 and TRBJ1-3; unclear D gene. CDR1 and CDR2 from the germline V gene are SGHAT and FQNNGV. The V gene lost 2 bases and the J gene lost 9 bases, with 8 bases spanning the gap. The CDR3 loop spans 12 amino acids. Here the CDR3 DNA reads TGTGCCAGCAGCTTATCCTTATCCACCATATATTTT. It is translated as CASSLSLSTIYF.

The rearrangement links TRBV18 to TRBJ2-5; TRBD2 matches 11 bases. J gave up 6 bases and V 5 bases, and 11 bases lay outside the gene matches. Germline V gene lookup returns CDR1 KGHSH and CDR2 LQKENI. CDR3 length: 16 amino acids. The CDR3, as DNA: TGTGCCAGCTCAGCTAACATAGCGGGGGGGCCGCAGACCCAGTACTTC. Translated: CASSANIAGGPQTQYF.

The V call is TRBV7-8, the J call TRBJ2-2; 8 bases agree with TRBD1. CDR3 size: 17 residues. Per the germline V gene, CDR1 is SGHVS and CDR2 is FQNEAQ. Losses at the gene ends were 4 bases for V and 5 bases for J; bases not matched to a gene: 12. DNA for the CDR3: TGTGCCAGCAGCTCCAGGGGGCAGCGGGTAAAGACCGGGGAGCTGTTTTTT. The encoded protein is CASSSRGQRVKTGELFF.